Following are 32 T cell receptor beta chains from one sample sequenced in a study of T cells in Graves' hyperthyroidism and ophthalmopathy. There were TCR beta CDR3 regions amplified from RNA transcripts. HTBI primers were used for first-round RT-PCR of the TCR CDR3. TCRdb re-derived calls from the multiplex PCR reads in MiXCR, one entry per CDR3 protein. Among 450,000 to 700,000 distinct CDR3 sequences listed, approximately 44% were seen once. The sequencing sample was made of peripheral blood or thyroid tissue (not recorded which). Receptor source: a woman between 18 and 29 years old with Graves' hyperthyroidism.

The chain uses TRBV7-9 and TRBJ1-6; maybe TRBD1 (5 bases). CDR1 is SEHNR, CDR2 FQNEAQ, per germline (reference sequence). V was pared by 3 bases and J by 5 bases, with 8 bases between. This CDR3 has 14 amino acids. CDR3 amino acids: CASSFDRDNSPLHF. The CDR3 nucleotides read TGTGCCAGCAGCTTTGACAGAGATAATTCACCCCTCCACTTT.

The chain joins TRBV20-1 to TRBJ1-1; TRBD1 matches at 8 bases. The CDR3 is 14 amino acids. With 3 bases clipped from V and 0 bases from J, the junction kept 3 bases outside the gene matches. Germline V gene data show CDR1 as DFQATT and CDR2 as SNEGSKA (reference sequence). CDR3 sequence reads: CSASRTGLNTEAFF. DNA of the CDR3: TGCAGTGCTAGTCGGACAGGGTTGAACACTGAAGCTTTCTTT.

Remarks on this clonotype: The DNA is omitted, as the CDR3 cannot be located on it reliably, and the CDR3 follows TCRdb's listing. V is TRBV10-3 and J is TRBJ1-4; TRBD1, as called in the table, went unchecked against the DNA. The CDR3 comprises 14 residues, both ends counted. Germline CDR1 and CDR2: ENHRY and SYGVKD. CDR3 residues: CAIRGAGGSENCFF.

This clonotype was seen a single time. The chain uses TRBV2 and TRBJ1-2; 11 nucleotides agree with TRBD1. CDR3 length: 14 amino acids. CDR1 SNHLY and CDR2 FYNNEI come from the germline V gene. Losses at the gene ends were 6 bases for V and 4 bases for J; bases not matched to a gene: 4. The CDR3 protein is CASRRTGGGYGYTF. The CDR3 region has the DNA TGTGCCAGCAGGCGGACAGGGGGCGGCTATGGCTACACCTTC.

There are many counts of this clonotype. J is TRBJ2-7 and V is TRBV7-9; D call uncertain. Looked up from germline, CDR1 is SEHNR and CDR2 is FQNEAQ (reference sequence). This CDR3 spans 13 amino acids. Trimming removed 5 bases from V and 6 bases from J, with 14 bases in between. The CDR3 DNA follows: TGTGCCAGCAGCCGTGTAGAAGGGTCCGAGCAGTACTTC. It is translated as CASSRVEGSEQYF.

For this clonotype: A read error is possible here, since a much larger clone lies one base away. The rearrangement uses TRBV5-6 and TRBJ2-2; 7 positions agree with TRBD2. This CDR3 contains 13 residues. Germline CDR1 reads SGHDT; CDR2 reads YYEEEE. The CDR3 coding sequence is TGTGCCGGCAGCTTGGGAGGGTACCGGGAGCTGTTTTTT. Residues: CAGSLGGYRELFF.

This clonotype appeared a few times. The rearrangement joins TRBV7-6 to TRBJ2-7; tentative D call: TRBD1 (6 bases). The J call may be in error: the DNA end matches TRBJ2-1 better. Germline V gene data show CDR1 as SGHVS and CDR2 as FNYEAQ. The CDR3 loop spans 15 amino acids. CDR3 sequence: CASSLSDSSYNEQFF. The CDR3 DNA is TGTGCCAGCAGCTTATCGGACAGCTCCTACAATGAGCAGTTCTTC.

This clonotype was recorded many times. V is TRBV14 and J is TRBJ2-7; 7 nucleotides line up with TRBD1. Germline loops: CDR1 SGHDN, CDR2 FVKESK. The CDR3 is 14 residues long. With V trimmed by 4 bases and J by 3 bases, 6 bases remained unmatched. The CDR3 loop is CASSLNYRGYEQYF. The DNA for the CDR3 is TGTGCCAGCAGCCTAAATTACAGGGGCTACGAGCAGTACTTC.

This clonotype was observed a handful of times. This chain joins TRBV14 and TRBJ1-1, with D possibly being TRBD1 (5 bases). V was pared by 4 bases and J by 11 bases, with 23 bases between. CDR1 and CDR2 (germline): SGHDN, FVKESK. CDR3 length: 15 amino acids. The CDR3 coding sequence is TGTGCCAGCAGCCTTAACGGGAACAGGTCAGGTGAGGCTTTCTTT. Encoded protein: CASSLNGNRSGEAFF.

The V call is TRBV10-3, the J call TRBJ1-1; 8 bases match TRBD1. The CDR3 contains 15 residues. Germline V gene lookup returns CDR1 ENHRY and CDR2 SYGVKD. With 4 bases clipped from V and 4 bases from J, the junction kept 8 bases outside the gene matches. The CDR3 DNA is TGTGCCATCAGTGCTGACAGGGGATTAGGCACTGAAGCTTTCTTT. Its translation: CAISADRGLGTEAFF.

This clonotype was detected a few times. V and J are TRBV24-1 and TRBJ2-3; 15 positions match TRBD2. With 9 bases clipped from V and 3 bases from J, the junction kept 3 bases outside the gene matches. Germline V gene lookup returns CDR1 KGHDR and CDR2 SFDVKD. This CDR3 region has 15 residues. For the CDR3, the DNA is TGTGCCACCTCCGGGACTAGCGGGAGGACAGATACGCAGTATTTT. Protein sequence: CATSGTSGRTDTQYF.

J is TRBJ1-1 and V is TRBV29-1; 10 bases align to TRBD1. Germline CDR1 and CDR2: SQVTM and ANQGSEA. V was clipped by 4 bases and J by 5 bases; unmatched bases: 10. The CDR3 runs to 15 residues. CDR3 in amino acids: CSVAGTGDRGTEAFF. CDR3 nucleotide sequence: TGCAGCGTTGCTGGAACCGGGGACAGGGGAACTGAAGCTTTCTTT. Full variable domain (remainder filled in from reference TRBV29-1 and TRBJ1-1): SAVISQKPSRDICQRGTSLTIQCQVDSQVTMMFWYRQQPGQSLTLIATANQGSEATYESGFVIDKFPISRPNLTFSTLTVSNMSPEDSSIYLCSVAGTGDRGTEAFFGQGTRLTVV.

Ten or more counts support this clonotype. The chain uses TRBV7-2 and TRBJ2-5; TRBD2 matches at 7 bases. The CDR3 consists of 16 residues. V was pared by 5 bases and J by 5 bases, with 14 bases of the junction left unmatched. Germline values: CDR1 SGHTA, CDR2 FQGNSA. DNA for the CDR3: TGTGCCAGCAGCCAAGGAGTCCTCGTACTAGCGGAGACCCAGTACTTC. Residues: CASSQGVLVLAETQYF. The whole variable domain, remainder taken from reference TRBV7-2 and TRBJ2-5, is GAGVSQSPSNKVTEKGKDVELRCDPISGHTALYWYRQSLGQGLEFLIYFQGNSAPDKSGLPSDRFSAERTGGSVSTLTIQRTQQEDSAVYLCASSQGVLVLAETQYFGPGTRLLVL.

This chain connects TRBV2 to TRBJ1-5, with a weak D call TRBD1 (6 bases). Germline loops: CDR1 SNHLY, CDR2 FYNNEI. V lost 6 bases, J lost 7 bases, and 16 bases lay in between. This CDR3 is built from 14 residues. CDR3 sequence: CASREQGGGQPQHF. The CDR3 DNA sequence: TGTGCCAGCAGGGAACAGGGAGGAGGCCAGCCCCAGCATTTT.

The CDR3 coding sequence is TGTGCCAGCAGGGCGGGGGAGCAGTACTTC. Residues: CASRAGEQYF. V and J are TRBV2 and TRBJ2-7; D might be TRBD2 (6 bases). V gave up 6 bases and J gave up 7 bases, with 7 bases separating them. CDR1 is SNHLY and CDR2 is FYNNEI in the germline V gene. CDR3 length equals 10 residues.

This chain links TRBV14 with TRBJ2-3; D unclear. The V end lost 6 bases, the J end lost 2 bases, and 9 bases lay between the germline ends. The CDR3 is 13 residues long. CDR1 SGHDN and CDR2 FVKESK come from the germline V gene. The CDR3 coding sequence is TGTGCCAGCAGAGAGCCCGCCACAGATACGCAGTATTTT. Its translation: CASREPATDTQYF.

This clonotype was seen many times. This chain uses TRBV10-3 with TRBJ1-1; perhaps TRBD1 as D (6 bases). Trimming pared 3 bases from V and 1 base from J, leaving 15 bases between. Germline assignment: CDR1 ENHRY and CDR2 SYGVKD. This CDR3 has 16 residues. CDR3 amino acids: CAISESKLTGNTEAFF. CDR3 DNA: TGTGCCATCAGTGAATCTAAGTTGACAGGGAACACTGAAGCTTTCTTT.

This clonotype was detected ten times or more. This chain uses TRBV5-8 with TRBJ2-5; D may be TRBD2 (5 bases). This CDR3 spans 15 amino acids. V lost 0 bases to trimming and J lost 5 bases, with 14 bases between them. Germline CDR1 is SGHTS and CDR2 is YDEGEE. DNA for the CDR3: TGTGCCAGCAGCTTGGGAGGGCCGTTAGGGGAGACCCAGTACTTC. This codes for CASSLGGPLGETQYF.

About this clonotype: Given a much more abundant clone one base away, this may be a read error. The rearrangement joins TRBV12-3 or TRBV12-4 to TRBJ2-7; D not resolved. This CDR3 has 11 residues. In nucleotides, the CDR3 is TGTGCCGGCAGTATCTTCTACGAGCAGTACTTC. Encoded protein: CAGSIFYEQYF.

This chain links TRBV5-6 with TRBJ2-1; TRBD1 agrees at 8 bases. Losses at the gene ends were 4 bases for V and 3 bases for J; bases not matched to a gene: 9. Germline V gene data show CDR1 as SGHDT and CDR2 as YYEEEE. This CDR3 is 16 amino acids long. In DNA, the CDR3 is TGTGCCAGCAGCGGAATAACAGGGGGAAACTACAATGAGCAGTTCTTC. Its translation: CASSGITGGNYNEQFF.

This chain joins TRBV29-1 and TRBJ2-1, with D possibly being TRBD2 (5 bases). V lost 7 bases and J 3 bases, leaving 19 bases between the germline ends. The CDR3 is 15 residues long. The germline V gene has CDR1 SQVTM and CDR2 ANQGSEA. This CDR3 reads CSAKDSGTIYNEQFF. The CDR3 nucleotides are TGCAGCGCTAAAGATTCGGGAACCATCTACAATGAGCAGTTCTTC.

The chain links TRBV15 to TRBJ2-7; TRBD2 matches at 8 bases. J lost 6 bases, V lost 8 bases, and 6 bases had no gene match. Germline CDR1 and CDR2: LNHNV and YYDKDF (reference sequence). The CDR3 has 12 residues. CDR3 sequence: CATGKLAVEQYF. The CDR3 DNA reads TGTGCCACCGGCAAACTAGCGGTCGAGCAGTACTTC.

This clonotype occurred many times. This rearrangement joins TRBV27 to TRBJ1-2; 7 positions agree with TRBD1. V was clipped by 6 bases and J by 5 bases; unmatched bases: 12. In germline, CDR1 is MNHEY, CDR2 SMNVEV (reference sequence). The CDR3 is 15 amino acids. The CDR3 sequence is CASSPSQGNTYGYTF. CDR3 sequence (DNA): TGTGCCAGCAGCCCCTCACAGGGGAACACGTATGGCTACACCTTC.

This clonotype has only a few counts. A much larger clone differs by one base, so this may be a read error. V is TRBV25-1 and J is TRBJ1-2; TRBD1 agrees at 8 bases. The germline V gene encodes CDR1 MGHDK and CDR2 SYGVNS. CDR3 size: 15 residues. The CDR3 loop is CVSSESGDRSYGYTF. CDR3 nucleotide sequence: TGTGTCAGCAGTGAGTCTGGGGACAGGAGCTATGGCTACACCTTC.

In this sample, this clonotype turned up many times. The genes are TRBV4-2 and TRBJ2-7; TRBD2 matches 8 bases. V lost 4 bases and J lost 4; bases outside the gene matches: 9. Germline lookup yields CDR1 LGHNA and CDR2 YNFKEQ. This CDR3 region has 15 residues. The CDR3 coding sequence is TGTGCCAGCAGCCCTAACGAGCGGGAGCCGTACGAGCAGTACTTC. Its protein product is CASSPNEREPYEQYF.

This clonotype was counted at least ten times. The genes are TRBV25-1 and TRBJ1-6; no clear D. V was clipped by 0 bases and J by 12 bases, with 15 bases between them. Germline CDR1 is MGHDK and CDR2 is SYGVNS. This CDR3 region has 15 residues. For the CDR3, the DNA is TGTGCCAGCAGTGAATATTATGGAGGGCCGGGACCCCTCCACTTT. Residues: CASSEYYGGPGPLHF.

The J gene is TRBJ2-5, the V gene TRBV29-1; 12 nucleotides align to TRBD2. CDR1 SQVTM and CDR2 ANQGSEA come from the germline V gene. V was clipped by 5 bases and J by 5 bases; unmatched bases: 3. There are 13 residues in the CDR3. The CDR3, as DNA: TGCAGCGTTTTTGGACTAGCGGGGGAGACCCAGTACTTC. This sequence encodes CSVFGLAGETQYF.

There are a few counts of this clonotype. This chain connects TRBV20-1 to TRBJ2-3, with 7 bases fitting TRBD2. Germline CDR1 is DFQATT and CDR2 is SNEGSKA (reference sequence). The V segment lost 0 bases and the J segment 5 bases; nucleotides outside the gene matches: 11. This CDR3 contains 16 residues. The CDR3 DNA reads TGCAGTGCTAGAGATCTGGGAGGGAGGGCAGGAGATACGCAGTATTTT. Encoded protein: CSARDLGGRAGDTQYF.

This clonotype was found many times. The CDR3 spells CASQLAGAIYEQYF. The CDR3 DNA follows: TGTGCCAGCCAACTAGCGGGAGCGATCTACGAGCAGTACTTC. The J gene is TRBJ2-7, the V gene TRBV6-2 or TRBV6-3, with TRBD2 matching over 11 bases. Per the germline V gene, CDR1 is MNHEY and CDR2 is SVGEGT. Trimming took 8 bases from V and 3 from J; bases not matched to a gene: 6. The CDR3 extends over 14 amino acids.

The table lists this clonotype with many counts. The germline gene is not matched at one end of the junction; a read error may be the cause. This chain joins TRBV7-7 and TRBJ2-2; D is undetermined. The germline CDR1 and CDR2 sequences are SSHAT and FNYEAQ (reference sequence). This CDR3 is built from 14 residues. In nucleotides, the CDR3 is TGTGCTAGCAGCTTAGTAGGGAACACCGGGGAGCTGTTTTTT. This sequence encodes CASSLVGNTGELFF.

Many counts were recorded for this clonotype. The J gene is TRBJ1-6, the V gene TRBV27; D not certain. The V end lost 5 bases, the J end lost 3 bases, and 8 bases lay between the germline ends. Germline V gene data show CDR1 as MNHEY and CDR2 as SMNVEV (reference sequence). This CDR3 spans 14 amino acids. CDR3 coding DNA: TGTGCCAGCAGTGGTCAGATCTATAATTCACCCCTCCACTTT. This encodes CASSGQIYNSPLHF.

This clonotype was recorded at least ten times. The rearrangement uses TRBV29-1 and TRBJ1-2; weak D call: TRBD1 (5 bases). The CDR3 loop spans 14 amino acids. The germline V gene has CDR1 SQVTM and CDR2 ANQGSEA. The V end lost 4 bases, the J end lost 0 bases, and 12 bases lay between the germline ends. The CDR3 loop reads CSVAPRGSNYGYTF. The CDR3 DNA reads as TGCAGCGTTGCCCCAAGGGGTTCTAACTATGGCTACACCTTC.